This T cell receptor (beta chain) stems from a study of shared clonotypes between healthy human individuals. Study summary: A donor's plate count was three for CD4 naive and three for CD4 memory; CD8 naive had two and CD8 memory one. General study results and limits: Around 4.9% of naive CD4 clonotypes were shared across a few donors. Rarefaction curves obtained for sorted subsets showed sequencing incomplete despite large depth.

CD8 cells classed as naive were CD45RO-negative and positively selected for CCR7, excluding terminally differentiated effector memory CD45RA+ cells. The repertoire was sequenced with immunoSEQ multiplex PCR; TCRdb's copy has only in-frame clones and lacks some. The data contain around 700,000 clones, under 95% of them singletons. CDR3 size: 18 residues. The V segment lost 4 bases and the J segment 0 bases; nucleotides outside the gene matches: 9. In germline, CDR1 is SGHRS, CDR2 YFSETQ. Details on this clone: Its target is not known.

The sequence was collected from a man aged 25 to 45 in good health. The V call is TRBV5-1, the J call TRBJ2-6; the match to TRBD1 covers 8 bases. The sample consisted of naive CD8+ T cells sorted from blood. The CDR3 loop is CASSHRDRSLSGANVLTF. The DNA of the CDR3 is TGCGCCAGCAGCCACCGGGACAGGAGCCTCTCTGGGGCCAACGTCCTGACTTTC.